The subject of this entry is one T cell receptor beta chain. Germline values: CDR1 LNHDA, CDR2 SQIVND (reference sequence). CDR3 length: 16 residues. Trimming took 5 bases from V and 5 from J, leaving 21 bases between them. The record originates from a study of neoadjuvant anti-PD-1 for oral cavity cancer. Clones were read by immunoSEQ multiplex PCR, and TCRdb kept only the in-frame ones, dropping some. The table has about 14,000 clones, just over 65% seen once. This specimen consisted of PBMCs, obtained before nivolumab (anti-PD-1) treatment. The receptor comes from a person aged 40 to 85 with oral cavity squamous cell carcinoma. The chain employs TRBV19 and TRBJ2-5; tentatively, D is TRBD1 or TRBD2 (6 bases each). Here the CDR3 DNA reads TGTGCCAGTAGTCACATCTCCCCCGGGGGCGGGGAGACCCAGTACTTC. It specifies CASSHISPGGGETQYF.